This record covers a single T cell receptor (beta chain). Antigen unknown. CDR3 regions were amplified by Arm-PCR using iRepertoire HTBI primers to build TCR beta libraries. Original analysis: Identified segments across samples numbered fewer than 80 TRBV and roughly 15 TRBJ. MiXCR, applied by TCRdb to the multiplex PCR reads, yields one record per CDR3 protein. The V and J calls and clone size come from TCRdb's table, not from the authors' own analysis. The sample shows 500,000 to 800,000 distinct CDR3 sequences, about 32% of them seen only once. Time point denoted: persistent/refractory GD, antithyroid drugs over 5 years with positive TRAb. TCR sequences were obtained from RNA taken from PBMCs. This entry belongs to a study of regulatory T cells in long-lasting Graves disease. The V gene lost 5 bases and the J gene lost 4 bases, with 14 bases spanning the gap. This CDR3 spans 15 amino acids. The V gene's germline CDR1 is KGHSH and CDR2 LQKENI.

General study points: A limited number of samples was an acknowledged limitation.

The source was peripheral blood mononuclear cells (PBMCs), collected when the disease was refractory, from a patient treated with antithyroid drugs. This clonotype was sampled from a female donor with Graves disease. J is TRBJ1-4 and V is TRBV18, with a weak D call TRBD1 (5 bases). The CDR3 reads CASSSGTVHNEKLFF. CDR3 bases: TGTGCCAGCTCAAGCGGGACCGTCCATAATGAAAAACTGTTTTTT.